One T cell receptor (beta chain) is described in this entry. The data are from a study of blood T cell repertoires in COVID-19. Study details: COVID-19 samples, acute and convalescent, were from the United States, Italy and Spain.

Original methodology: Reference gene primer amplification gave nucleated cell count estimates. TCRdb keeps only in-frame clones here, not all; method: immunoSEQ multiplex PCR. V, J and clone size reflect that table, while D and trimming were determined from the DNA. The data show tens of thousands of clones, 80% to 90% seen once. Between the trimmed V and J ends, which lost 5 bases and 6 bases, there was a span of 10 bases. CDR1 MDHEN and CDR2 SYDVKM come from the germline V gene. CDR3 length: 12 residues. J is TRBJ1-2 and V is TRBV28, with D perhaps matching TRBD1 (5 bases). The sequencing input was peripheral blood. This sequence was found in a woman older than 75 with COVID-19, enrolled during active disease. The CDR3 DNA reads as TGTGCCAGCAGTCTGGGGGGTCATGGCTACACCTTC. It yields the protein CASSLGGHGYTF.